This T cell receptor (beta chain) appears in the sequencing data of a study of cytomegalovirus exposure and HLA in healthy donors. For the study at large: Inside one of the first data releases sat tens of millions of unique TCRs taken from HLA-typed donors. For the approximately 410 genotyped donors, 75% to 90% fell within the Caucasian-associated ancestry cluster. Broader study findings: Several of the most significant clusters appeared linked to common viral pathogens, based on a later analysis.

V lost 5 bases and J lost 6; bases outside the gene matches: 3. The CDR3 is 14 amino acids. Germline V lookup: CDR1 SGHAT, CDR2 FQNNGV. This clone was seen a few times. Its matching antigen is unknown. With 60 Vbeta and 13 Jbeta primers, the PCR was carried out. Only in-frame clones appear in the TCRdb table, and some are missing; sequencing was by immunoSEQ multiplex PCR. Of under 200,000 clones listed, roughly 70% are singletons. Everyone who donated was a healthy bone marrow donor. This chain uses TRBV11-2 with TRBJ2-1; 11 nucleotides match TRBD2. This sequence was found in a woman in her twenties or thirties in good health and CMV-seronegative. Sequencing input: PBMCs. CDR3 sequence: CASSNSGRGNEQFF. CDR3 in DNA: TGTGCCAGCAGCAATAGCGGGAGGGGCAATGAGCAGTTCTTC.